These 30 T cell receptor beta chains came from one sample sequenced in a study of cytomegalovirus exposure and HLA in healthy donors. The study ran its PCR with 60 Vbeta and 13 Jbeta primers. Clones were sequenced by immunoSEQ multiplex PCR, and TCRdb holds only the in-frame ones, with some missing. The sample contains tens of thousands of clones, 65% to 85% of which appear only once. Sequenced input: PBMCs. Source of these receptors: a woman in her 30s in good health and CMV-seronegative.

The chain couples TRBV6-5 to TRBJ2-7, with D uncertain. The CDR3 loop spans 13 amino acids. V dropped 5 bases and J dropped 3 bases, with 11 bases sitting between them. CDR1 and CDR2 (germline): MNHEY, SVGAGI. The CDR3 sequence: CASSARLIYEQYV. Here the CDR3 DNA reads TGTGCCAGCAGTGCACGACTGATCTACGAGCAGTACGTC.

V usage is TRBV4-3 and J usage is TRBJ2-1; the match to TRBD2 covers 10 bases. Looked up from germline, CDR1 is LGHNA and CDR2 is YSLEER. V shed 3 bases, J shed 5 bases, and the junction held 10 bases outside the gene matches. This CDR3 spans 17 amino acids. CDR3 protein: CASSHSLAGGLNNEQFF. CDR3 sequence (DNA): TGCGCCAGCAGCCATTCTTTAGCGGGGGGCCTCAACAATGAGCAGTTCTTC.

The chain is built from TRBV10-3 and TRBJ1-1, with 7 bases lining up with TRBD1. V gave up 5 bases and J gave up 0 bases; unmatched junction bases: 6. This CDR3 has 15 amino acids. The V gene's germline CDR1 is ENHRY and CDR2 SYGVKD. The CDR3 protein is CAISTHRGLNTEAFF. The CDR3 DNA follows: TGTGCCATCAGTACCCACAGGGGTTTGAACACTGAAGCTTTCTTT.

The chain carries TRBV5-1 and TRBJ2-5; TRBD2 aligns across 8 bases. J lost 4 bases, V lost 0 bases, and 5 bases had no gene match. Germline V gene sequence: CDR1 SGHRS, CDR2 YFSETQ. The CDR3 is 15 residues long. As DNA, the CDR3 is TGCGCCAGCAGCTTGGAACTAGCGGACCGAGAGACCCAGTACTTC. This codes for CASSLELADRETQYF.

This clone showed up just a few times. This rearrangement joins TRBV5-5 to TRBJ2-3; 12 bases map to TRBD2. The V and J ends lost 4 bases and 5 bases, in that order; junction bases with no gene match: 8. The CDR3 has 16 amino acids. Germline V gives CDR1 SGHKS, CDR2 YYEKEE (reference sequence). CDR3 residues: CASSLAGGPVGDTQYF. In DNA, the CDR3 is TGTGCCAGCAGCCTAGCGGGAGGGCCAGTTGGAGATACGCAGTATTTT.

This CDR3 is CASSLTSGGSVSYEQYF. Written as DNA, the CDR3 is TGTGCCAGCAGCTTAACTAGCGGGGGGTCCGTCTCCTACGAGCAGTACTTC. The chain recombines TRBV7-8 with TRBJ2-7; 12 bases agree with TRBD2. From germline, CDR1 is SGHVS and CDR2 FQNEAQ. The CDR3 consists of 17 residues. Germline trimming cut 2 bases from V and 0 bases from J; bases unmatched to any gene: 5.

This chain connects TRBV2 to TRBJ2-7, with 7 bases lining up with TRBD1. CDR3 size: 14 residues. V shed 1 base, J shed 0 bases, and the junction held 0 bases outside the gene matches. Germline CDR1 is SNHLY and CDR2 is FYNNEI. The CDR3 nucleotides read TGTGCCAGCAGTGAAGACAGGGGCTCCTACGAGCAGTACTTC. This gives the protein CASSEDRGSYEQYF.

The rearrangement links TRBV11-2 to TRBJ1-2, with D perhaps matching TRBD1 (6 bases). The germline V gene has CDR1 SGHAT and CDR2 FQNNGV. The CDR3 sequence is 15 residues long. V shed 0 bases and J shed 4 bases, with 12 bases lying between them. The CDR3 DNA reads TGTGCCAGCAGCTTAGACGCAACAGGGATCTATGGCTACACCTTC. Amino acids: CASSLDATGIYGYTF.

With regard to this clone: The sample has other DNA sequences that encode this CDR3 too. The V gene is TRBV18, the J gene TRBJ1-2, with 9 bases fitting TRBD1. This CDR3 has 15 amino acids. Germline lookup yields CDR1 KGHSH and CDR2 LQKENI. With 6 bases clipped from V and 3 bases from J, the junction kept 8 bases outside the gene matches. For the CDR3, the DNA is TGTGCCAGCTCGGAACAGGGGGCCCGGGACTATGGCTACACCTTC. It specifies CASSEQGARDYGYTF.

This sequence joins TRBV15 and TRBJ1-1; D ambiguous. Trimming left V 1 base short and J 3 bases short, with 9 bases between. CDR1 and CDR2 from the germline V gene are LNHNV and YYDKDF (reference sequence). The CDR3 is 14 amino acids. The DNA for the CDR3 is TGTGCCACCAGCAGAGCCCGGGATTACACTGAAGCTTTCTTT. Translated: CATSRARDYTEAFF.

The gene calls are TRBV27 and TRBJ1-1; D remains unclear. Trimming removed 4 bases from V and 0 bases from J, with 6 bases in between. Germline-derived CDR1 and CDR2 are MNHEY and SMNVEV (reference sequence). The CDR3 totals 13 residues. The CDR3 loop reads CASSSGMNTEAFF. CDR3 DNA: TGTGCCAGCAGTTCCGGTATGAACACTGAAGCTTTCTTT.

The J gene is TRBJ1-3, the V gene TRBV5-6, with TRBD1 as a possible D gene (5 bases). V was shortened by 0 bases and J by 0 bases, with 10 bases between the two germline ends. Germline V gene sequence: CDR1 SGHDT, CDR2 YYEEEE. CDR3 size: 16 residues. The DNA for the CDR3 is TGTGCCAGCAGCTTGGCACAGGAACTCTCTGGAAACACCATATATTTT. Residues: CASSLAQELSGNTIYF.

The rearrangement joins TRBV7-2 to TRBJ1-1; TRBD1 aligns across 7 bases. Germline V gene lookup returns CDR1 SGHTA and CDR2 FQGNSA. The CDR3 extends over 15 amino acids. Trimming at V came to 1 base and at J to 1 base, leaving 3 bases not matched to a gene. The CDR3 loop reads CASSLVHRGNTEAFF. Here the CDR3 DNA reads TGTGCCAGCAGCTTAGTGCACAGGGGGAACACTGAAGCTTTCTTT.

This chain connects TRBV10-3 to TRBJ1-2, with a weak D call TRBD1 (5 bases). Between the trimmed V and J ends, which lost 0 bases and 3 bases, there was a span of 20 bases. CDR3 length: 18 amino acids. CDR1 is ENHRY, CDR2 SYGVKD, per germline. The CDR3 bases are TGTGCCATCAGTGAGTCTAGGAGGGGATTCGTACCCGACTATGGCTACACCTTC. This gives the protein CAISESRRGFVPDYGYTF.

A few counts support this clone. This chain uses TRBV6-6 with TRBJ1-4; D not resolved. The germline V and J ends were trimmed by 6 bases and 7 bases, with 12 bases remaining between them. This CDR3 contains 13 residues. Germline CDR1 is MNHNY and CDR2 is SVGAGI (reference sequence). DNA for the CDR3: TGTGCCAGCAGGTGGGCGGGAGGTGAAAAACTGTTTTTT. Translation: CASRWAGGEKLFF.

The CDR3 sequence is CASSIQGNQPQHF. CDR3 sequence (DNA): TGTGCCAGCAGTATTCAGGGCAATCAGCCCCAGCATTTT. The J gene is TRBJ1-5, the V gene TRBV7-2, with D hard to call. The CDR3 extends over 13 amino acids. V was cut by 6 bases and J by 2 bases, with 8 bases left in between. The germline gives CDR1 SGHTA, CDR2 FQGNSA.

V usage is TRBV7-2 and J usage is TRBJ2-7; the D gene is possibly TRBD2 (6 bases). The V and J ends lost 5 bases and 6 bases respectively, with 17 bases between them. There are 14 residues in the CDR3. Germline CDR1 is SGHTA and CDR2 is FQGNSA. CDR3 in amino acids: CASSLNLGTGEQYF. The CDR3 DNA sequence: TGTGCCAGCAGCCTGAATTTAGGGACTGGCGAGCAGTACTTC. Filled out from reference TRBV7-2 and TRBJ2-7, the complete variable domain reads GAGVSQSPSNKVTEKGKDVELRCDPISGHTALYWYRQSLGQGLEFLIYFQGNSAPDKSGLPSDRFSAERTGGSVSTLTIQRTQQEDSAVYLCASSLNLGTGEQYFGPGTRLTVT.

The CDR3 protein is CASSYSGQGLSEQYV. The CDR3 DNA is TGTGCCAGCAGTTACTCGGGACAGGGCCTTTCCGAGCAGTACGTC. This chain connects TRBV6-5 to TRBJ2-7; 9 bases are shared with TRBD1. CDR3 length: 15 residues. The V and J ends lost 0 bases and 6 bases, in that order; junction bases with no gene match: 6. Germline CDR1 MNHEY, CDR2 SVGAGI.

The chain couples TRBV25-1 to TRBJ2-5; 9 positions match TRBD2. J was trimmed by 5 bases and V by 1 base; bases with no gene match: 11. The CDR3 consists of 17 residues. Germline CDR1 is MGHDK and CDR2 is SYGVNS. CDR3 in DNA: TGTGCCAGCAGTGAATGGTCTAGCGGGACTCCACGGGAGACCCAGTACTTC. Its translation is CASSEWSSGTPRETQYF.

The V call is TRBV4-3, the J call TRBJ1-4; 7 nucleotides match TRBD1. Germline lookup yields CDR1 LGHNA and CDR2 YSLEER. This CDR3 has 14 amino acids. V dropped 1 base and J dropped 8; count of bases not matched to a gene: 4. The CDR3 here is CASSQGQGEEKLFF. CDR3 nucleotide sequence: TGCGCCAGCAGCCAAGGGCAGGGGGAAGAAAAACTGTTTTTT.

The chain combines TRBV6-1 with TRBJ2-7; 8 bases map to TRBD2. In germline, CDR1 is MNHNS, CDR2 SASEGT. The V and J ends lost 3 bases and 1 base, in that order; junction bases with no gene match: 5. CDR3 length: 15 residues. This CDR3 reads CASSEALAGSYEQYV. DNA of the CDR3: TGTGCCAGCAGTGAGGCGTTAGCGGGGTCCTACGAGCAGTACGTC.

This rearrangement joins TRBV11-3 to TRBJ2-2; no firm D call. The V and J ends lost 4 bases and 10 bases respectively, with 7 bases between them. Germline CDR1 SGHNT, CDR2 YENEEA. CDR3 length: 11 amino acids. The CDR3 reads CASSSQTELFF. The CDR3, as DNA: TGTGCCAGCAGCTCACAGACGGAGCTGTTTTTT.

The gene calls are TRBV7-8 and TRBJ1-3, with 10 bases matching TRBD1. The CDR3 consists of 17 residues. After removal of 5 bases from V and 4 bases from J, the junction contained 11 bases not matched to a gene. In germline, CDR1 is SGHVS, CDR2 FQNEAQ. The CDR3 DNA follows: TGTGCCAGCAGCCATAAACGACAGGGGGCGTCAGGAAACACCATATATTTT. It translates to CASSHKRQGASGNTIYF.

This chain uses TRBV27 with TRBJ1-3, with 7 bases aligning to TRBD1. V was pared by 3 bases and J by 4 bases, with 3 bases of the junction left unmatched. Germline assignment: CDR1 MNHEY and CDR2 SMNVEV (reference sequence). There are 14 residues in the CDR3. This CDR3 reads CASSFRGRGNTIYF. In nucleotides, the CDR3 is TGTGCCAGCAGTTTTAGGGGGCGCGGAAACACCATATATTTT.

CDR3 loop: CASSLGTVEKEKLFF. Written as DNA, the CDR3 is TGTGCCAGCAGCTTAGGAACAGTGGAAAAAGAAAAACTGTTTTTT. The chain couples TRBV7-9 to TRBJ1-4; D gene uncertain. The germline V gene has CDR1 SEHNR and CDR2 FQNEAQ (reference sequence). Trimming removed 1 base at V and 8 bases at J, with 14 bases between. The CDR3 sequence is 15 residues long.

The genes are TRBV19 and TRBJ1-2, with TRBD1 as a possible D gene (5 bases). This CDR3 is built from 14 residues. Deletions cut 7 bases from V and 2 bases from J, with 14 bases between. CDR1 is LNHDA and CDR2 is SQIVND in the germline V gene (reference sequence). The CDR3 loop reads CASTPGPNNYGYTF. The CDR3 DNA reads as TGTGCCAGTACTCCAGGGCCCAACAACTATGGCTACACCTTC. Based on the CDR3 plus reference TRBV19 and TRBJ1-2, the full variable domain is DGGITQSPKYLFRKEGQNVTLSCEQNLNHDAMYWYRQDPGQGLRLIYYSQIVNDFQKGDIAEGYSVSREKKESFPLTVTSAQKNPTAFYLCASTPGPNNYGYTFGSGTRLTVV.

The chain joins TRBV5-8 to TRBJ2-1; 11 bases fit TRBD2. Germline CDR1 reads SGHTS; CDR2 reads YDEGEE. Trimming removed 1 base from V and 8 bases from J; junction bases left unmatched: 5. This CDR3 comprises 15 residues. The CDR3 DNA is TGTGCCAGCAGCTTGACCGGGACTAGCGGCTATGAGCAGTTCTTC. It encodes CASSLTGTSGYEQFF.

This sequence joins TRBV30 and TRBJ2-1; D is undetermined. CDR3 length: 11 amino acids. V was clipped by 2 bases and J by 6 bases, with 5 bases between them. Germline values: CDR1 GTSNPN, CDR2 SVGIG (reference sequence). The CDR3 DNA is TGTGCCTGGAGTTCAGGCAATGAGCAGTTCTTC. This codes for CAWSSGNEQFF. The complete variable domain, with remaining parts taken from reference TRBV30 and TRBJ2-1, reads SQTIHQWPATLVQPVGSPLSLECTVEGTSNPNLYWYRQAAGRGLQLLFYSVGIGQISSEVPQNLSASRPQDRQFILSSKKLLLSDSGFYLCAWSSGNEQFFGPGTRLTVL.

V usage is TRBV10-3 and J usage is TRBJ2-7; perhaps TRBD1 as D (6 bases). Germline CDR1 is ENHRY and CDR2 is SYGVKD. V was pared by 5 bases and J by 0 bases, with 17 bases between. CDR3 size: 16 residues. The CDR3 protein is CAISTGAGVSSYEQYV. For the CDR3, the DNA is TGTGCCATCAGTACCGGGGCAGGGGTTAGCTCCTACGAGCAGTACGTC.

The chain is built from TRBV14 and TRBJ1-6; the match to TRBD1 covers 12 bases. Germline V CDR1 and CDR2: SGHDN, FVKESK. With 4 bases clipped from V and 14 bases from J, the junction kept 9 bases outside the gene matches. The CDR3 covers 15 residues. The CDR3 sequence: CASSLPGTGGMALHF. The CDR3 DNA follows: TGTGCCAGCAGCCTCCCCGGGACAGGGGGCATGGCCCTCCACTTT. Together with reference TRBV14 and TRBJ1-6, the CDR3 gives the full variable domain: EAGVTQFPSHSVIEKGQTVTLRCDPISGHDNLYWYRRVMGKEIKFLLHFVKESKQDESGMPNNRFLAERTGGTYSTLKVQPAELEDSGVYFCASSLPGTGGMALHFGNGTRLTVT.